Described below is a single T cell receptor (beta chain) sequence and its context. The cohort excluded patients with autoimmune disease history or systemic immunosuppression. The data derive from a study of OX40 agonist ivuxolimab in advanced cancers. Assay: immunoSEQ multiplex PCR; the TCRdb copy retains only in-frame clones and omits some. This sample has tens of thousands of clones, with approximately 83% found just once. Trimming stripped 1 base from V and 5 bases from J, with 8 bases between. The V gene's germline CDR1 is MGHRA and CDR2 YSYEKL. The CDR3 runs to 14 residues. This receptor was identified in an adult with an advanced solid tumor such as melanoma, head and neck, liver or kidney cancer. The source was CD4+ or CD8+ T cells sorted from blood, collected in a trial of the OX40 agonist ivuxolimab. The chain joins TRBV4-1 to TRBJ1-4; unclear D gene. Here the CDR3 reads CASSQVSDNEKLFF. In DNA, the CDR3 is TGCGCCAGCAGCCAAGTTTCGGACAATGAAAAACTGTTTTTT.